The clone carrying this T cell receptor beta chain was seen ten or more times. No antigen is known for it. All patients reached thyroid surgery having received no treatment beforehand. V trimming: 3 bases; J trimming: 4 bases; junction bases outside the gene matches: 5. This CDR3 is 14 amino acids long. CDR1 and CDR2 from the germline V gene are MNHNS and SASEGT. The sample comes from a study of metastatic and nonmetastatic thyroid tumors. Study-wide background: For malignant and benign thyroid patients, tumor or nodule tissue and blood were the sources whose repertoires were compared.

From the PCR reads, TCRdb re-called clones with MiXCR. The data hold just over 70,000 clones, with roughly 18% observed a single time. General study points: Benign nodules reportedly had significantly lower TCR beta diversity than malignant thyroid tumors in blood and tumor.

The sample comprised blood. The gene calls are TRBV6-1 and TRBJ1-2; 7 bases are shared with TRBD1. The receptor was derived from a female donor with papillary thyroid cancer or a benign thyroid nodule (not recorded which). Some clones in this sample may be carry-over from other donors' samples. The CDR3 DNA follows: TGTGCCAGCAGTGAGACAGGGTTGGTCTATGGCTACACCTTC. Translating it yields CASSETGLVYGYTF.